This entry describes one T cell receptor (beta chain). There are many counts of this clonotype. Its antigen is still unknown. One base away there is no much larger clone; base qualities are not given. This specimen belongs to a study of T cell repertoires in cytomegalovirus infection (dated by TCRdb to the late 2010s). Background on the whole study: The peptide stimulations were aimed at well-studied HLA-B-restricted epitopes as well as recently identified HLA-C-restricted CMV epitopes, whose presentation resists viral immunomodulation. Because public TCR beta signatures pointed to carriage of CMV infection together with the matching HLA type, the HLA type of each donor mattered for the analysis.

The treatment or condition label for this specimen denotes: in vitro stimulation with specific CMV peptide epitopes to enrich CMV-specific T cells. Broad study findings and their caveats: In both this cohort and an independent cohort of several hundred donors, the cumulative frequency of public TCR beta family members distinguished carriers of CMV infection plus the relevant HLA type. The ex vivo response was dominated by HLA-C-restricted CMV-specific TCR beta clonotypes, and the single most frequent clonotype in two of eight donors was supplied by these HLA-C-restricted clonotypes.

V sheds 4 bases and J sheds 3 bases, leaving 6 bases between their ends. The cysteine opens and the phenylalanine closes a CDR3 of 12 amino acids. CDR3 DNA only is kept here, 36 bases in frame from base 1. The data were produced on an Illumina HiSeq 1500. TCRdb's own reprocessing of the public reads used fastp at Q25 and MiXCR and kept productive beta chains. Rows with a matching CDR3 protein are joined into one entry that keeps the most common DNA and genes. This sample has fewer than 650,000 distinct CDR3 sequences in its table, and about 40% of those were observed once. The biggest ten clones account for 40% to 60% of the sample.

The clonotype originates from a human donor in good health (CMV status not recorded). Some clones in this sample may be carry-over from other donors' samples. Here the sequenced sample was cultured PBMCs, taken from culture after CMV antigen stimulation. The chain was built from TRBV12-3 or TRBV12-4 and TRBJ1-2, with TRBD1 as a weak D call on 5 bases. The CDR3 corresponds to CASSSGDYGYTF. The nucleotide sequence is TGTGCCAGCAGTTCGGGGGACTATGGCTACACCTTC.